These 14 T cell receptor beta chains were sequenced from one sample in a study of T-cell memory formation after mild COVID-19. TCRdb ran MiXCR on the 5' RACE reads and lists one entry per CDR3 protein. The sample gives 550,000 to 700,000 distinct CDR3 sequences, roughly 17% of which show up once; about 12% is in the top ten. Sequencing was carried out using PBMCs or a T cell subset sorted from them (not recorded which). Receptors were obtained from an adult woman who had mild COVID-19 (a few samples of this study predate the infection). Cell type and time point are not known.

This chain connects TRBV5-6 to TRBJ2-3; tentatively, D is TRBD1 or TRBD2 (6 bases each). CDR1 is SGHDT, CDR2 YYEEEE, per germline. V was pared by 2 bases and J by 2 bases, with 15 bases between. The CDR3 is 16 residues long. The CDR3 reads CASSFWIGGNTDTQYF. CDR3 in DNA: TGTGCCAGCAGCTTCTGGATAGGGGGGAACACAGATACGCAGTATTTT.

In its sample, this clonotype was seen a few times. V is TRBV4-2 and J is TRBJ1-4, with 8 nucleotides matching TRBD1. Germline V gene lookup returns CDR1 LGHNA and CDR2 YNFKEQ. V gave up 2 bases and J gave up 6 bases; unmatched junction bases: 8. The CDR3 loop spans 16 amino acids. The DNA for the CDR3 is TGTGCCAGCAGCCAATCACAGGGGGATCAAGATGAAAAACTGTTTTTT. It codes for CASSQSQGDQDEKLFF.

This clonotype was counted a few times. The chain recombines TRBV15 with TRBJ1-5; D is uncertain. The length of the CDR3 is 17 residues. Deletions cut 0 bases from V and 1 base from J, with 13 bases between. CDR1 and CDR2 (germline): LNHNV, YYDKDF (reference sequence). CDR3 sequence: CATSRDPPQTSNQPQHF. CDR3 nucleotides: TGTGCCACCAGCAGAGATCCCCCACAGACAAGCAATCAGCCCCAGCATTTT.

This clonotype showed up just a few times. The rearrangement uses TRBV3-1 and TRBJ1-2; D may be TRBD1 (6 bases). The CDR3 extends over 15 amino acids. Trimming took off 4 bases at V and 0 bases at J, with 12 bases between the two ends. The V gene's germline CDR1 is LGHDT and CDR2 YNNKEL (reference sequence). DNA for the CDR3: TGTGCCAGCAGCCCAGATGGACAGCCTAACTATGGCTACACCTTC. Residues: CASSPDGQPNYGYTF.

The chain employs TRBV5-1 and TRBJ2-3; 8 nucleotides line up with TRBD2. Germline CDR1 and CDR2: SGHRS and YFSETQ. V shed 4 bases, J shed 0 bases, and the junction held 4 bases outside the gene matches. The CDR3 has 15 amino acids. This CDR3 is CASSGSGGSTDTQYF. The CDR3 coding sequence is TGCGCCAGCAGCGGGAGCGGGGGTAGCACAGATACGCAGTATTTT.

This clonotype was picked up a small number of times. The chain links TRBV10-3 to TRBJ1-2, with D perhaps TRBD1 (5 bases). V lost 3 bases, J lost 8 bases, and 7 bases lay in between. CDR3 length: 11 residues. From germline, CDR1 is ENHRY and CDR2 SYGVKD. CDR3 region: CAISEGAGYTF. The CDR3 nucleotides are TGTGCCATCAGTGAAGGGGCCGGCTACACCTTC.

In nucleotides, the CDR3 is TGCAGTGCTAGAGATAGTATGCCGCTAGCGGGGGAGACCCAGTACTTC. Protein sequence: CSARDSMPLAGETQYF. This chain links TRBV20-1 with TRBJ2-5; 9 bases map to TRBD2. The CDR3 totals 16 residues. Looked up from germline, CDR1 is DFQATT and CDR2 is SNEGSKA (reference sequence). The trim removed 0 bases at V and 5 bases at J, leaving 10 bases unmatched.

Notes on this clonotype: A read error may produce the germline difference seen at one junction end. The CDR3 nucleotides are TGTGCCAGCAGCCTAGCGGGGCCAACTTATCAGCCCCAGCATTTT. Its translation: CASSLAGPTYQPQHF. The gene calls are TRBV7-2 and TRBJ1-5; TRBD1 might be the D (5 bases). The germline V gene encodes CDR1 SGHTA and CDR2 FQGNSA. The CDR3 loop spans 15 amino acids.

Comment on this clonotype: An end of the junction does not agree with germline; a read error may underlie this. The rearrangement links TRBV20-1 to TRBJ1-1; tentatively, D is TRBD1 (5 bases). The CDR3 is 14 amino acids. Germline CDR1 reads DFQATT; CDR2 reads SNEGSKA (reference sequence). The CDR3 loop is CSARDLKVSGTLNF. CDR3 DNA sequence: TGCAGTGCTAGAGATCTTAAGGTCTCCGGGACCCTTAACTTT.

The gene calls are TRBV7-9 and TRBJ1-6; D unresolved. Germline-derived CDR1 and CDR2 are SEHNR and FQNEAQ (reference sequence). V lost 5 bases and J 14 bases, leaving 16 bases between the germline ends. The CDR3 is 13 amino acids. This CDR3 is CASSAPPAPTLHF. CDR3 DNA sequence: TGTGCCAGCAGCGCTCCCCCGGCCCCCACCCTCCACTTT.

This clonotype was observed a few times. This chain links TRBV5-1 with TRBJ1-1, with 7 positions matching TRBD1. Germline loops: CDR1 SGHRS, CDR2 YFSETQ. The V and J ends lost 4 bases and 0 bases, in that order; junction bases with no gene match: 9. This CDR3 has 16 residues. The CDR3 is CASSRGQNNMNTEAFF. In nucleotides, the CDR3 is TGCGCCAGCAGCAGGGGACAGAATAACATGAACACTGAAGCTTTCTTT.

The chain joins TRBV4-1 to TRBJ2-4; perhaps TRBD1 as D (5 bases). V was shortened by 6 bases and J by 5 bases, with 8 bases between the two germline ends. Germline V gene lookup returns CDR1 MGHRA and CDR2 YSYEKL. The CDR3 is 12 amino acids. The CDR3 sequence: CASRGHQNIQYF. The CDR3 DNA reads TGCGCCAGCAGAGGACACCAAAACATTCAGTACTTC.

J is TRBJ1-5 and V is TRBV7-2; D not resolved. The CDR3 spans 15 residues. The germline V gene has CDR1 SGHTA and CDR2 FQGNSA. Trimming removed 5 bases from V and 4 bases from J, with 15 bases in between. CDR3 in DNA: TGTGCCAGCAGCCTCAATGCCCCGACGAATCAGCCCCAGCATTTT. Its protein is CASSLNAPTNQPQHF.

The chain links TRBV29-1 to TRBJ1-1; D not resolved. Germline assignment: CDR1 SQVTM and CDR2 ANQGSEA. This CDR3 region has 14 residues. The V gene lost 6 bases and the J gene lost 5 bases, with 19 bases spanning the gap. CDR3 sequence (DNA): TGCAGCGTCCAAACTCCCTCCCCGGGGACTGAAGCTTTCTTT. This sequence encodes CSVQTPSPGTEAFF.